Presented here are 2 T cell receptor beta chains from one specimen sequenced in a study of blood T cells in healthy people across ages (dated by TCRdb to about 2015). The library was built by means of 5' RACE. A second PCR of about 6 to 11 cycles was performed with a sample-barcoded 5' primer and a J-beta primer mix. In TCRdb, the public reads were trimmed at Q25 with fastp and aligned with MiXCR, with productive beta chains retained. Every entry covers one CDR3 protein and lists the most common genes and DNA from its rows. In this sample the table shows over 1,500,000 distinct CDR3 sequences, 39% of which occur a single time. The ten largest clones take up about 23% of the sample. The sample was blood. Receptors were obtained from a human donor in good health.

This clonotype was recorded a few times. The rearrangement joins TRBV7-9 to TRBJ1-2; tentative D call: TRBD1 (6 bases). This CDR3 contains 14 residues. Germline CDR1 SEHNR, CDR2 FQNEAQ (reference sequence). V lost 5 bases and J 5 bases, leaving 15 bases between the germline ends. The CDR3, as DNA: TGTGCCAGCAGCCCAATAGCGGGGGCATATGGCTACACCTTC. This sequence encodes CASSPIAGAYGYTF.

This sequence joins TRBV7-2 and TRBJ1-6; 7 bases line up with TRBD1. Germline CDR1 reads SGHTA; CDR2 reads FQGNSA. Trimming removed 2 bases from V and 7 bases from J; junction bases left unmatched: 8. This CDR3 spans 16 amino acids. The CDR3 DNA sequence: TGTGCCAGCAGCTTATGGTCCCCAGGGGGAAATTCACCCCTCCACTTT. This sequence encodes CASSLWSPGGNSPLHF.